These T cell receptor beta chains were read from a single sample in a study of regulatory T cells in long-lasting Graves disease. TCRdb re-analysed the multiplex PCR reads in MiXCR, keeping a single row per CDR3 protein. The top ten hold around 18% of the sample, which has about 620,000 distinct CDR3 sequences, roughly 15% seen once. The sample was also reused in another study, on T cells in Graves' hyperthyroidism and ophthalmopathy.

This sample comprised peripheral blood mononuclear cells (PBMCs), obtained at new diagnosis, from a patient treated with antithyroid drugs. The source of these receptors is a woman aged 25 to 39 with Graves disease. CDR3s include the opening cysteine and the closing phenylalanine or tryptophan.

>15|TRBJ1-2|TRBV19
CASQLTWTESPTYTF
>16|TRBJ2-7|TRBV11-1
CASSRAPHLSLYEQYF
>13|TRBJ1-1|TRBV5-5
CASSFDWNTEAFF
>13|TRBJ2-7|TRBV6-5
CASSYLSSNEQYF
>13|TRBJ2-7|TRBV3-1
CASSSRRLGEQYF
>13|TRBJ1-2|TRBV5-5
CASSLDTWDGYTF
>17|TRBJ2-1|TRBV20-1
CSAYGGTSGIGDNEQFF
>16|TRBJ1-3|TRBV30
CAWSVVDRVSGNTIYF
>19|TRBJ1-1|TRBV20-1
CSANVNYRQGLGGNTEAFF
>15|TRBJ1-5|TRBV20-1
CSAREAGTPREPQHF
>14|TRBJ2-1|TRBV12-3/TRBV12-4
CASTSGGYYNEQFF
>15|TRBJ2-7|TRBV15
CATSSPSGVRYEQYF
>12|TRBJ2-1|TRBV11-3
CASSGQNNEQFF
>14|TRBJ2-7|TRBV6-2/TRBV6-3
CASRGTGYSYEQYF
>18|TRBJ1-4|TRBV6-1
CASSRIPGQGAGNEKLFF
>15|TRBJ1-2|TRBV12-3/TRBV12-4
CASSLGTGSSYGYTF
>15|TRBJ2-1|TRBV6-4
CASSDSVEGRNEQFF
>12|TRBJ2-2|TRBV5-5
CASIAPAGELFF
>18|TRBJ2-1|TRBV25-1
CASSEYGGRGTKGNEQFF
>14|TRBJ2-7|TRBV27
CASSFSMGGDEQYF